A single sample is the source of the 10 T cell receptor beta chains below, sequenced in a study of shared clonotypes between healthy human individuals. Only in-frame clones appear in the TCRdb table, and some are missing; sequencing was by immunoSEQ multiplex PCR. The sample includes about 380,000 clones, about 96% seen only once; the top ten take around 0.32%. Sequenced material: memory CD8+ T cells sorted from blood. The subset denotes: CD45RO+ cells pooled with CCR7-negative TemRA cells. The receptor set was obtained from a young man in good health.

The chain combines TRBV5-1 with TRBJ2-7; 8 nucleotides line up with TRBD2. The junction had 6 bases not matched to a gene; V was cut back by 7 bases and J by 0 bases. This CDR3 is 14 amino acids long. The germline CDR1 and CDR2 sequences are SGHRS and YFSETQ. The chain's CDR3 is CASGAGGLSYEQYF. The DNA of the CDR3 is TGCGCCAGCGGGGCGGGAGGACTCTCCTACGAGCAGTACTTC.

With regard to this clone: The sample holds other DNA sequences that translate to the same CDR3. V gene TRBV15 combines with J gene TRBJ1-1; no reliable D call. This CDR3 contains 13 residues. Trimming took 0 bases from V and 1 from J, leaving 3 bases between them. Germline-derived CDR1 and CDR2 are LNHNV and YYDKDF (reference sequence). DNA for the CDR3: TGTGCCACCAGCAGAGAGAGGAACACTGAAGCTTTCTTT. It yields the protein CATSRERNTEAFF.

The CDR3 DNA reads TGTGCCAGCAGTATAACCGGGACAGGCTTCTATGGCTACACCTTC. As protein: CASSITGTGFYGYTF. J is TRBJ1-2 and V is TRBV28; 8 nucleotides align to TRBD1. In germline, CDR1 is MDHEN, CDR2 SYDVKM. Unmatched junction bases numbered 9, after V lost 5 bases and J lost 4 bases. This CDR3 comprises 15 residues.

This sequence joins TRBV15 and TRBJ2-3; weak D call: TRBD2 (6 bases). The length of the CDR3 is 13 residues. The germline V gene encodes CDR1 LNHNV and CDR2 YYDKDF (reference sequence). The V end was cut by 3 bases, the J end by 11 bases, with 15 bases between. CDR3 DNA: TGTGCCACCAGCAGGGTCTACCGGGAGATGCAGTATTTT. The encoded protein is CATSRVYREMQYF.

The rearrangement uses TRBV4-1 and TRBJ1-1, with D possibly being TRBD1 (5 bases). V was cut by 1 base and J by 5 bases, with 8 bases left in between. Germline V CDR1 and CDR2: MGHRA, YSYEKL. The CDR3 is 13 amino acids. CDR3 nucleotide sequence: TGCGCCAGCAGCCAAGGGGGGAGGACTGAAGCTTTCTTT. Its protein product is CASSQGGRTEAFF.

The chain combines TRBV6-1 with TRBJ2-3; 8 nucleotides line up with TRBD2. The germline V gene encodes CDR1 MNHNS and CDR2 SASEGT. There are 17 residues in the CDR3. Unmatched junction bases numbered 7, after V lost 0 bases and J lost 2 bases. The CDR3 region is CASSEAKGLGLTDTQYF. The CDR3 coding sequence is TGTGCCAGCAGTGAAGCGAAGGGACTAGGCCTCACAGATACGCAGTATTTT.

A remark on this clone: The identical CDR3 is also encoded by other nucleotide sequences in the sample. V gene TRBV27 combines with J gene TRBJ2-6, with D unclear. This CDR3 has 13 amino acids. Germline V gene lookup returns CDR1 MNHEY and CDR2 SMNVEV (reference sequence). V dropped 6 bases and J dropped 0 bases, with 3 bases sitting between them. In DNA, the CDR3 is TGTGCCAGCAGCCCCTCTGGGGCCAACGTCCTGACTTTC. Translation: CASSPSGANVLTF.

The chain joins TRBV6-1 to TRBJ2-6; D unresolved. Trimming removed 4 bases from V and 2 bases from J, with 9 bases in between. The CDR3 is made up of 15 amino acids. Germline loops: CDR1 MNHNS, CDR2 SASEGT. CDR3 sequence reads: CASSVEFTGANVLTF. CDR3 in DNA: TGTGCCAGCAGTGTGGAGTTTACTGGGGCCAACGTCCTGACTTTC.

The rearrangement uses TRBV28 and TRBJ2-7; TRBD2 might be the D (5 bases). Germline lookup yields CDR1 MDHEN and CDR2 SYDVKM. The CDR3 runs to 12 residues. Trimming stripped 7 bases from V and 7 bases from J, with 14 bases between. CDR3 sequence: CASISSPGEQYF. In nucleotides, the CDR3 is TGTGCCAGCATCTCCTCCCCGGGGGAGCAGTACTTC.

The V call is TRBV4-1, the J call TRBJ2-1; tentative D call: TRBD1 (5 bases). Per the germline V gene, CDR1 is MGHRA and CDR2 is YSYEKL. Trimming took off 0 bases at V and 8 bases at J, with 11 bases between the two ends. The CDR3 covers 14 residues. CDR3 protein: CASSQDGLGDEQFF. The CDR3 DNA is TGCGCCAGCAGCCAAGACGGGCTAGGGGATGAGCAGTTCTTC.